This is a list of T cell receptor beta chains from one sample in a study of OX40 agonist ivuxolimab in advanced cancers. The assay was immunoSEQ multiplex PCR, and TCRdb's table has in-frame clones only and misses some. This table has 90,000 to 100,000 clones, about 86% appearing once. The sequenced sample was CD4+ or CD8+ T cells sorted from blood, obtained in a trial of the OX40 agonist ivuxolimab. These receptors were taken from an adult with an advanced solid tumor such as melanoma, head and neck, liver or kidney cancer. The CDR3 runs from the conserved cysteine through the conserved F or W. Fields, in order: D gene, clone size, V gene, J gene, CDR3 protein, CDR3 DNA. The D gene is left open where the match is weak. Clone size, where shown, is once, few, many, or a class for clones that have expanded.

>NA|once|TRBV7-9|TRBJ2-3
CASSLISVGAQYF
TGTGCCAGCAGCTTAATATCTGTTGGTGCGCAGTATTTT
>NA|NA|TRBV6-6|TRBJ1-5
CASSYRGERQPQHF
TGTGCCAGCAGTTATAGGGGAGAGCGACAGCCCCAGCATTTT
>NA|few|TRBV27|TRBJ2-3
CASSFGRFTDTQYF
TGTGCCAGCAGTTTCGGGAGATTCACAGATACGCAGTATTTT
>NA|few|TRBV5-1|TRBJ1-6
CASSPISSYNSPLHF
TGCGCCAGCAGCCCCATAAGCTCCTATAATTCACCCCTCCACTTT
>TRBD1|NA|TRBV29-1|TRBJ1-2
CSVEVGQGNYGYTF
TGCAGCGTTGAGGTGGGACAGGGCAACTATGGCTACACCTTC
>NA|NA|TRBV14|TRBJ2-7
CASSQDRLTYEQYF
TGTGCCAGCAGCCAAGATAGACTGACCTACGAGCAGTACTTC
>NA|once|TRBV4-1|TRBJ2-4
CASSQVFLLVAKNIQYF
TGCGCCAGCAGCCAAGTTTTTCTTCTGGTAGCCAAAAACATTCAGTACTTC
>NA|NA|TRBV5-1|TRBJ2-3
CASGTVLRSATDTQYF
TGCGCCAGCGGCACGGTTTTGCGGTCTGCCACAGATACGCAGTATTTT
>TRBD2|NA|TRBV2|TRBJ2-2
CASSEQAGRTGELFF
TGTGCCAGCAGTGAGCAAGCGGGGAGGACCGGGGAGCTGTTTTTT
>TRBD1|NA|TRBV7-2|TRBJ2-1
CASSYHRGDEQFF
TGTGCCAGCAGCTACCACAGGGGGGATGAGCAGTTCTTC
>NA|few|TRBV19|TRBJ1-1
CASRSSYRMNTEAFF
TGTGCCAGTAGGTCCTCTTACAGGATGAACACTGAAGCTTTCTTT
>NA|once|TRBV9|TRBJ1-2
CASSVQGLSYGYTF
TGTGCCAGCAGCGTTCAGGGTTTGAGCTATGGCTACACCTTC
>TRBD1|few|TRBV19|TRBJ1-6
CASRTGSSPLHF
TGTGCCAGTAGGACAGGGAGTTCACCCCTCCACTTT
>NA|NA|TRBV7-2|TRBJ2-2
CASSLVGTANTGELFF
TGTGCCAGCAGCTTAGTCGGGACGGCGAACACCGGGGAGCTGTTTTTT
>NA|NA|TRBV11-2|TRBJ2-7
CASSLAASYEQYF
TGTGCCAGCAGCTTAGCGGCTAGTTACGAGCAGTACTTC
>NA|NA|TRBV9|TRBJ2-7
CASSVYEQYF
TGTGCCAGCAGCGTTTACGAGCAGTACTTC
>TRBD1|NA|TRBV7-2|TRBJ2-4
CASSAGGRENIQYF
TGTGCCAGCAGCGCAGGGGGACGGGAAAACATTCAGTACTTC
>NA|NA|TRBV28|TRBJ2-7
CASSLYVRDEKYF
TGTGCCAGCAGTTTATACGTTCGGGATGAGAAGTACTTC
>NA|NA|TRBV4-3|TRBJ2-2
CASSRIGGGTGELFF
TGCGCCAGCAGCCGAATAGGAGGGGGAACCGGGGAGCTGTTTTTT
>NA|NA|TRBV10-3|TRBJ2-5
CAISEPPKQETQYF
TGTGCCATCTCAGAACCTCCGAAGCAAGAGACCCAGTACTTC
>NA|NA|TRBV7-2|TRBJ2-7
CASSLVYEQYF
TGTGCCAGCAGCTTGGTCTACGAGCAGTACTTC
>NA|NA|TRBV28|TRBJ1-1
CASSLLGQLNTEAFF
TGTGCCAGCAGTTTATTAGGGCAGTTGAACACTGAAGCTTTCTTT
>TRBD1|NA|TRBV6-5|TRBJ2-7
CASSYPGQGTYGQYF
TGTGCCAGCAGTTACCCGGGACAGGGCACCTACGGGCAGTACTTC
>TRBD1|NA|TRBV5-1|TRBJ1-2
CASSLGPPTGSGFYGYTF
TGCGCCAGCAGCTTGGGCCCTCCGACAGGGTCCGGCTTCTATGGCTACACCTTC
>TRBD1|few|TRBV7-2|TRBJ2-5
CASSPRGQGVETQYF
TGTGCCAGCAGCCCCAGAGGACAGGGAGTGGAGACCCAGTACTTC
>NA|NA|TRBV13|TRBJ2-3
CASSLGQRLTSTDTQYF
TGTGCCAGCAGCTTAGGCCAGCGGCTGACTAGCACAGATACGCAGTATTTT
>TRBD1|NA|TRBV11-3|TRBJ2-1
CASSLRGTGGNEQFF
TGTGCCAGCAGCCTCCGAGGGACAGGGGGTAATGAGCAGTTCTTC
>TRBD2|NA|TRBV11-2|TRBJ2-1
CASSLADGRGKFF
TGTGCCAGCAGCTTAGCCGACGGGAGGGGTAAGTTCTTC
>NA|NA|TRBV28|TRBJ2-3
CASSLIGATGTDTQYF
TGTGCCAGCAGTTTGATAGGGGCCACTGGCACAGATACGCAGTATTTT
>NA|NA|TRBV6-5|TRBJ1-1
CASSSLSYTEAFF
TGTGCCAGCAGTTCCCTCAGCTACACTGAAGCTTTCTTT
>NA|NA|TRBV5-8|TRBJ1-3
CASSFGVPSGNTIYF
TGTGCCAGCAGCTTCGGGGTCCCCTCTGGAAACACCATATATTTT
>TRBD1|few|TRBV4-2|TRBJ2-5
CASSPGTGVGETQYF
TGTGCCAGCAGCCCCGGGACAGGGGTAGGGGAGACCCAGTACTTC
>NA|NA|TRBV9|TRBJ2-2
CASSQEVSNTGELFF
TGTGCCAGCTCCCAGGAGGTATCCAACACCGGGGAGCTGTTTTTT
>NA|few|TRBV21-1|TRBJ1-5
CASSAWTERANQPQHF
TGTGCCAGCAGCGCCTGGACAGAGCGCGCCAATCAGCCCCAGCATTTT
>TRBD1|few|TRBV28|TRBJ1-5
CASSYGTGGQPQHF
TGTGCCAGCAGTTATGGGACAGGGGGTCAGCCCCAGCATTTT
>NA|NA|TRBV5-1|TRBJ2-3
CASSLVLATDTQYF
TGCGCCAGCAGCTTGGTATTAGCCACAGATACGCAGTATTTT
>NA|NA|TRBV5-3|TRBJ2-7
CARSLQGGSYEQYF
TGTGCCAGAAGCTTGCAGGGAGGCTCCTACGAGCAGTACTTC
>NA|NA|TRBV4-2|TRBJ1-2
CASSQEKRNYGYTF
TGTGCCAGCAGCCAAGAGAAAAGAAACTATGGCTACACCTTC
>NA|NA|TRBV28|TRBJ2-5
CASLGRDAGETQYF
TGTGCCAGCTTGGGGCGGGACGCGGGAGAGACCCAGTACTTC
>NA|few|TRBV25-1|TRBJ2-5
CASSEGGIRETQYF
TGTGCCAGCAGTGAAGGGGGGATCCGGGAGACCCAGTACTTC
>NA|NA|TRBV5-1|TRBJ1-4
CASSLGDLENEKLFF
TGCGCCAGCAGCTTAGGGGACCTCGAGAATGAAAAACTGTTTTTT